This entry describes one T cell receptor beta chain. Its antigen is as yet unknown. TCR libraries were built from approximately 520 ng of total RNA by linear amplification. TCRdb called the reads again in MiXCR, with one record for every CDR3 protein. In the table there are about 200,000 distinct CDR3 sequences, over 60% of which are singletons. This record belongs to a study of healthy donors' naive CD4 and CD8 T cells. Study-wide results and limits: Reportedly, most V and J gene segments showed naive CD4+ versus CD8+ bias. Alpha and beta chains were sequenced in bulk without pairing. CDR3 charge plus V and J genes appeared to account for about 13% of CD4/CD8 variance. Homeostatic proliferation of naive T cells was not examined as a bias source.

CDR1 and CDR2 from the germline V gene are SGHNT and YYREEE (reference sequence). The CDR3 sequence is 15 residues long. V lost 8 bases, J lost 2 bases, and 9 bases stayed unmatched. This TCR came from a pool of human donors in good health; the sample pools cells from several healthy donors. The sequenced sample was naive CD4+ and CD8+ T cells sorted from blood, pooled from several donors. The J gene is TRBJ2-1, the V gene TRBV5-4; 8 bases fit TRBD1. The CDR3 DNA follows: TGTGCCAGTAGTATTCAGGACAGGGCCTACAATGAGCAGTTCTTC. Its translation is CASSIQDRAYNEQFF.